What follows describes a single T cell receptor beta chain. The data belong to a study of T cells in tuberculosis. The V gene's germline CDR1 is SGHNT and CDR2 YYREEE (reference sequence). The CDR3 is 15 residues long. With V trimmed by 3 bases and J by 8 bases, 11 bases remained unmatched. The protocol was immunoSEQ multiplex PCR, while the TCRdb copy is restricted to in-frame clones and leaves out a portion. The sample has around 60,000 clones, 81% seen once; the top ten hold roughly 12%. Sorting used thawed, overnight-rested PBMC stained with anti-CD3, a viability dye and GMM-loaded CD1B tetramer. The CD1B tetramers carried C32 glucose monomycolate purified from Rhodococcus equi. Tetramer-negative cells, 75,000 to 100,000 per donor, were also sorted.

Material for sequencing was CD1b-GMM tetramer-negative cells sorted from PBMCs. The receptor was isolated from an adult woman with latent tuberculosis. The chain employs TRBV5-4 and TRBJ1-2; TRBD1 matches 9 bases. CDR3 bases: TGTGCCAGCAGCTCTGTGGGGAGACAGGGGGAAGGCTACACCTTC. Its protein product is CASSSVGRQGEGYTF.